This paragraph reports one TCR beta chain. The data were taken from a study of technical replicates of blood from a handful of donors. Only in-frame clones appear in the TCRdb table, and some are missing; sequencing was by immunoSEQ multiplex PCR. The data contain some 66,000 clones, 95% to 98% of them singletons. The germline CDR1 and CDR2 sequences are SGHVS and FQNEAQ. Between the trimmed V and J ends, which lost 5 bases and 0 bases, there was a span of 11 bases. The CDR3 runs to 15 residues. This clonotype was sampled from a human donor in good health. The chain couples TRBV7-8 to TRBJ1-3; possibly TRBD1 for D (5 bases). Sequenced sample: T cells isolated from PBMCs. The CDR3 DNA is TGTGCCAGCAGCCCCGACAGAGTCTCTGGAAACACCATATATTTT. It codes for CASSPDRVSGNTIYF.